This T cell receptor beta chain was profiled in a study of metastatic and nonmetastatic thyroid tumors. In the study overall: Across blood and tumor or nodule tissue, repertoires from malignant and benign thyroid patients were compared with one another.

In this sample, this clone is medium-sized (0.01 to 0.1%). TCRdb reassembled clones from the PCR reads with MiXCR. The repertoire includes some 25,000 clones, less than 25% of them detected once, and around 7.6% sits in the top ten. Germline V gene sequence: CDR1 LNHDA, CDR2 SQIVND (reference sequence). The V and J ends lost 2 bases and 8 bases respectively, with 18 bases between them. The CDR3 consists of 15 residues. Every patient underwent thyroid surgery untreated. The V and J genes are TRBV19 and TRBJ1-2; perhaps TRBD1 as D (6 bases). Sequenced sample: blood. This receptor was identified in a female donor with papillary thyroid cancer or a benign thyroid nodule (not recorded which). Some clones in this sample may be carry-over from other donors' samples. DNA of the CDR3: TGTGCCAGTAGTATATCCCCCCGCGCAGGGGAAGGCTACACCTTC. This gives the protein CASSISPRAGEGYTF.